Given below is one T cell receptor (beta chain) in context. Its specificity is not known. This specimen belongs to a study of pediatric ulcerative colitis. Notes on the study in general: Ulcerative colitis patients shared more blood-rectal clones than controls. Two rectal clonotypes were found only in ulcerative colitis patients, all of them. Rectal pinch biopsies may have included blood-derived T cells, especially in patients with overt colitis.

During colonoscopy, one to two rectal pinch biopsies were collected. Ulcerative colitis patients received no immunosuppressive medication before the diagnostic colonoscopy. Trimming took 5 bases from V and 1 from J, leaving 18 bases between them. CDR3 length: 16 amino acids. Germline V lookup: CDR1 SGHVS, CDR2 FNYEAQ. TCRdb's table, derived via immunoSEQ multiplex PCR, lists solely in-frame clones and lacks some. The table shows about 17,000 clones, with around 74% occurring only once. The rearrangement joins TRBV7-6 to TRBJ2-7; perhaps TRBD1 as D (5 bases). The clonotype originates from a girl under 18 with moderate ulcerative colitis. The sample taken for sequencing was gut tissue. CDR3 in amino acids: CASSPRLWGTSYEQYF. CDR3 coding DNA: TGTGCCAGCAGCCCCCGCCTGTGGGGCACGTCCTACGAGCAGTACTTC.